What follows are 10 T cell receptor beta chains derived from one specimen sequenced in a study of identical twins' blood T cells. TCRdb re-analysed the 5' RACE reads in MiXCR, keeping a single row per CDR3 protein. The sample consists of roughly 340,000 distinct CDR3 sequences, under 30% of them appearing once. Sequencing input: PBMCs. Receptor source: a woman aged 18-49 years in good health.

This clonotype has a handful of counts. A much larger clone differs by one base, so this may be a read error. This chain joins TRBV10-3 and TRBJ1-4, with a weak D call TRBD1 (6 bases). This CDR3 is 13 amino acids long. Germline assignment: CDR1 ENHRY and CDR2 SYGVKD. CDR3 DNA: TGTGCCATCGGAACAGGGAGGGACGAAAAACTGCTTTTT. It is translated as CAIGTGRDEKLLF.

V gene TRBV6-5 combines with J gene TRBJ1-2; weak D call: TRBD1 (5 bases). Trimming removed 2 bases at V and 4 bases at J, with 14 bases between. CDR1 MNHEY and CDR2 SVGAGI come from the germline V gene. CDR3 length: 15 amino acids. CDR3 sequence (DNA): TGTGCCAGCAGTTACGATAGCTCAGGGACCTATGGCTACACCTTC. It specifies CASSYDSSGTYGYTF.

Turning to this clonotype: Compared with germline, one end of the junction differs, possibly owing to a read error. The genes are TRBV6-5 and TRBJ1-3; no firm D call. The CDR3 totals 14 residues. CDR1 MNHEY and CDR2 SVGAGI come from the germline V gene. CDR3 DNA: TGTGCCAGCAGTTACTCGCAGACACGAAACACCGTATATTTT. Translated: CASSYSQTRNTVYF.

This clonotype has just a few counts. This CDR3 is CATNVGSGHTF. DNA for the CDR3: TGTGCCACCAATGTGGGGAGCGGCCACACCTTC. J is TRBJ1-2 and V is TRBV10-3; D is unclear. Germline loops: CDR1 ENHRY, CDR2 SYGVKD. The CDR3 spans 11 residues. V lost 10 bases and J lost 12, with 18 bases in between.

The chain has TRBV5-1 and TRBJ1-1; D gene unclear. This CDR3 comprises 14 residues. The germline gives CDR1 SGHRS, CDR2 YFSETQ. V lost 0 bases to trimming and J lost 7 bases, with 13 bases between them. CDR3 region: CASSLESGGGEAFF. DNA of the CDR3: TGCGCCAGCAGCTTGGAATCCGGCGGAGGTGAAGCTTTCTTT.

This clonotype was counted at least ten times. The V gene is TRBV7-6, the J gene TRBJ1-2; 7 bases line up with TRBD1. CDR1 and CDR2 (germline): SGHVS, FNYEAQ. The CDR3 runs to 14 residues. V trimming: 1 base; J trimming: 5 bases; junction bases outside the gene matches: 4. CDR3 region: CASSLGQGGYGYTF. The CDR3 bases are TGTGCCAGCAGCTTAGGACAGGGCGGTTATGGCTACACCTTC.

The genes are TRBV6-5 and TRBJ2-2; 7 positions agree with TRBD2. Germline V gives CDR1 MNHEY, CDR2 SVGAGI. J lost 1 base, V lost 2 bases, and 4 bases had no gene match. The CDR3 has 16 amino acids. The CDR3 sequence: CASSYGASGNTGELFF. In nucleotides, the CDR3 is TGTGCCAGCAGTTACGGGGCTAGCGGGAACACCGGGGAGCTGTTTTTT.

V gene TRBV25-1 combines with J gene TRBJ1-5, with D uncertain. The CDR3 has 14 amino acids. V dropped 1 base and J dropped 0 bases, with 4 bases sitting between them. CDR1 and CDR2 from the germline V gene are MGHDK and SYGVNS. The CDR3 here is CASSESFSNQPQHF. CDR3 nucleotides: TGTGCCAGCAGTGAATCTTTTAGCAATCAGCCCCAGCATTTT.

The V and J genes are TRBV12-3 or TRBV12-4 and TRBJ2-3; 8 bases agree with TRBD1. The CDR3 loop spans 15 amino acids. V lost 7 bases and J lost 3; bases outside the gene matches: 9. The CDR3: CASTHRGERTDTQYF. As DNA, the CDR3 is TGTGCCAGCACCCACAGGGGGGAAAGGACAGATACGCAGTATTTT.

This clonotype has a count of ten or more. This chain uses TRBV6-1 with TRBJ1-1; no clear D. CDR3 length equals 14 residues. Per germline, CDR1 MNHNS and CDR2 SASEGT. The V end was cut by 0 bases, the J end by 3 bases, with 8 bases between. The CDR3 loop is CASSEAGGYTEAFF. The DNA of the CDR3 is TGTGCCAGCAGTGAAGCTGGAGGGTACACTGAAGCTTTCTTT.